This T cell receptor (beta chain) is drawn from a study of response to subunit inactivated influenza vaccine. Findings and caveats of the study: It was suggested by the authors that few new T cells are recruited by each seasonal influenza vaccination.

This clonotype showed up many times. As yet, its antigen is unknown. TCRdb ran MiXCR on the RT-PCR reads and lists one entry per CDR3 protein. This sample has about 520,000 distinct CDR3 sequences, with under 8.5% found just once. The junction had 6 bases not matched to a gene; V was cut back by 4 bases and J by 1 base. In germline, CDR1 is SGHRS, CDR2 YFSETQ. The CDR3 extends over 16 amino acids. This clonotype originated in a man between 50 and 75 years old who received an inactivated influenza vaccine. The rearrangement joins TRBV5-1 to TRBJ2-1; the match to TRBD2 covers 9 bases. Sequencing used PBMCs from blood, obtained less than 30 months after vaccination. CDR3 DNA: TGCGCCAGCAGCGGGACGACTAGCGGATCCTACAATGAGCAGTTCTTC. Its translation: CASSGTTSGSYNEQFF. The full variable domain, its missing parts supplied by reference TRBV5-1 and TRBJ2-1, is KAGVTQTPRYLIKTRGQQVTLSCSPISGHRSVSWYQQTPGQGLQFLFEYFSETQRNKGNFPGRFSGRQFSNSRSEMNVSTLELGDSALYLCASSGTTSGSYNEQFFGPGTRLTVL.